This TCR beta chain originates from a study of blood T cell repertoires in COVID-19. TCRdb keeps only in-frame clones here, not all; method: immunoSEQ multiplex PCR. The table lists around 450,000 clones, nearly 90% of them singletons. Trimming took off 4 bases at V and 3 bases at J, with 9 bases between the two ends. The CDR3 consists of 13 residues. Germline V lookup: CDR1 ENHRY, CDR2 SYGVKD. This TCR was recovered from a woman between 18 and 29 years old with acute COVID-19. The specimen sequenced was PBMCs or T cells enriched from blood (not recorded which). This chain links TRBV10-3 with TRBJ1-1, with D maybe TRBD1 (6 bases). This CDR3 is CAISGHRDTEAFF. In DNA, the CDR3 is TGTGCCATCAGTGGACACAGGGACACTGAAGCTTTCTTT.